This entry is about one TCR beta chain. Its specificity is unknown. The germline V gene has CDR1 SGHTA and CDR2 FQGNSA. This CDR3 has 13 amino acids. V lost 5 bases to trimming and J lost 5 bases, with 12 bases between them. This sample was taken from a study of cytomegalovirus exposure and HLA in healthy donors. The study's findings and limits: Near-uniform donor sequencing depth was presumed by presence/absence analyses. A previous analysis found most TCR beta V segments productive roughly 90% or roughly 30% of the time. TCR beta chains numbering more than 150 were designated cytomegalovirus-associated.

The PCR contained 60 Vbeta and 13 Jbeta primers. Method: immunoSEQ multiplex PCR; TCRdb's copy keeps in-frame clones and lacks some. The sample has 200,000 to 250,000 clones, around 89% seen once. Sequencing was carried out using PBMCs. The genes are TRBV7-2 and TRBJ1-1; a weak D match, TRBD1 (6 bases). The sequence came from a young woman in good health and CMV-seronegative. CDR3 in amino acids: CASSHGQYTEAFF. The CDR3 DNA follows: TGTGCCAGCAGCCACGGACAGTATACTGAAGCTTTCTTT.